One and the same sample provided the 16 T cell receptor beta chains below, sequenced in a study of cytomegalovirus exposure and HLA in healthy donors. The primer mix had 60 Vbeta and 13 Jbeta primers. The repertoire was sequenced with immunoSEQ multiplex PCR; TCRdb's copy has only in-frame clones and lacks some. The sample shows roughly 200,000 clones, more than 60% of them seen only once. The specimen was PBMCs. All receptors derive from a woman in her sixties or seventies in good health and CMV-seropositive.

This clone was seen only a few times. The J gene is TRBJ1-1, the V gene TRBV6-5; tentatively, D is TRBD1 (5 bases). Trimming removed 6 bases at V and 1 base at J, with 12 bases between. CDR1 and CDR2 from the germline V gene are MNHEY and SVGAGI. The CDR3 loop spans 14 amino acids. CDR3 in amino acids: CASRRGGSNTEAFF. CDR3 in DNA: TGTGCCAGCAGGAGGGGAGGCTCGAACACTGAAGCTTTCTTT.

The gene calls are TRBV13 and TRBJ2-5; TRBD2 aligns across 13 bases. Germline CDR1 and CDR2: PRHDT and FYEKMQ (reference sequence). This CDR3 is built from 21 residues. Trimming removed 2 bases from V and 0 bases from J; junction bases left unmatched: 15. The CDR3 is CASSLLPSGLAGVSYQETQYF. The CDR3 DNA sequence: TGTGCCAGCAGCTTACTCCCCTCTGGACTAGCGGGGGTTAGTTACCAAGAGACCCAGTACTTC.

The V gene is TRBV19, the J gene TRBJ1-5; no definite D call. V was trimmed by 5 bases and J by 8 bases, leaving 7 bases between them. The length of the CDR3 is 11 residues. CDR1 and CDR2 (germline): LNHDA, SQIVND (reference sequence). The DNA for the CDR3 is TGTGCCAGTAGTGGAGGCGAGCCCCAGCATTTT. Translated, it gives CASSGGEPQHF. The variable domain in full, completed from reference TRBV19 and TRBJ1-5, reads DGGITQSPKYLFRKEGQNVTLSCEQNLNHDAMYWYRQDPGQGLRLIYYSQIVNDFQKGDIAEGYSVSREKKESFPLTVTSAQKNPTAFYLCASSGGEPQHFGDGTRLSIL.

V usage is TRBV5-4 and J usage is TRBJ1-5; D uncertain. CDR1 and CDR2 from the germline V gene are SGHNT and YYREEE (reference sequence). This CDR3 is 14 amino acids long. V lost 0 bases and J 5 bases, leaving 9 bases between the germline ends. The CDR3 DNA follows: TGTGCCAGCAGCTTGGGAGGGCCGGATCAGCCCCAGCATTTT. This encodes CASSLGGPDQPQHF.

There are a few counts of this clone. In DNA form, the CDR3 reads TGTGCCAGCAGTCCACGGGGACAGGGGGTCGGGGAGCTGTTTTTT. It yields the protein CASSPRGQGVGELFF. The rearrangement joins TRBV5-4 to TRBJ2-2, with 11 bases lining up with TRBD1. CDR1 and CDR2 (germline): SGHNT, YYREEE (reference sequence). This CDR3 region has 15 residues. Trimming at V came to 5 bases and at J to 7 bases, leaving 7 bases not matched to a gene.

V gene TRBV2 combines with J gene TRBJ1-6, with 7 nucleotides matching TRBD1. The germline V gene encodes CDR1 SNHLY and CDR2 FYNNEI. The CDR3 has 12 amino acids. Trimming removed 8 bases from V and 11 bases from J; junction bases left unmatched: 6. The CDR3 reads CASGARGPPLHF. CDR3 nucleotide sequence: TGTGCCAGCGGGGCGAGGGGGCCACCCCTCCACTTT.

The chain is built from TRBV5-1 and TRBJ2-3; 11 bases agree with TRBD2. Trimming cost V 1 base and J 3 bases; bases outside gene matches: 4. The germline V gene encodes CDR1 SGHRS and CDR2 YFSETQ. There are 16 residues in the CDR3. The CDR3 sequence: CASSLSLAGGTDTQYF. The CDR3 DNA is TGCGCCAGCAGCTTGAGTCTAGCGGGGGGTACAGATACGCAGTATTTT.

This clone was picked up one time. The chain joins TRBV11-3 to TRBJ2-7; 10 nucleotides match TRBD2. Germline V gives CDR1 SGHNT, CDR2 YENEEA. The length of the CDR3 is 14 residues. Trimming cost V 5 bases and J 3 bases; bases outside gene matches: 4. CDR3 sequence: CASSASGSNYEQYF. In DNA, the CDR3 is TGTGCCAGCAGCGCTAGCGGGAGTAACTACGAGCAGTACTTC.

V usage is TRBV9 and J usage is TRBJ1-4; no definite D call. V shed 4 bases and J shed 4 bases, with 20 bases lying between them. CDR1 and CDR2 (germline): SGDLS, YYNGEE. CDR3 length: 17 amino acids. CDR3: CASSPRVMAALNEKLFF. The CDR3 DNA reads TGTGCCAGCAGCCCGAGGGTTATGGCAGCGCTTAATGAAAAACTGTTTTTT.

The chain combines TRBV2 with TRBJ1-2; 7 nucleotides match TRBD1. V dropped 5 bases and J dropped 4; count of bases not matched to a gene: 7. Germline values: CDR1 SNHLY, CDR2 FYNNEI. The CDR3 totals 14 residues. The CDR3 coding sequence is TGTGCCAGCAGTACGGGACAGATTTTCTATGGCTACACCTTC. It is translated as CASSTGQIFYGYTF.

V is TRBV28 and J is TRBJ2-7, with D unresolved. V was cut by 5 bases and J by 5 bases, with 7 bases left in between. Germline CDR1 MDHEN, CDR2 SYDVKM. The CDR3 runs to 11 residues. The CDR3 loop is CASSPLHEQYF. CDR3 DNA: TGTGCCAGCAGTCCCCTTCACGAGCAGTACTTC. The variable domain in full, with the rest retrieved from reference TRBV28 and TRBJ2-7, is DVKVTQSSRYLVKRTGEKVFLECVQDMDHENMFWYRQDPGLGLRLIYFSYDVKMKEKGDIPEGYSVSREKKERFSLILESASTNQTSMYLCASSPLHEQYFGPGTRLTVT.

V gene TRBV7-2 combines with J gene TRBJ2-7; 8 positions agree with TRBD1. The V segment lost 5 bases and the J segment 3 bases; nucleotides outside the gene matches: 9. Germline CDR1 is SGHTA and CDR2 is FQGNSA. This CDR3 spans 15 amino acids. CDR3 sequence reads: CASSPSGTGYYEQYF. The CDR3 nucleotides read TGTGCCAGCAGCCCGTCCGGGACAGGTTACTACGAGCAGTACTTC. Complete variable domain (other parts from reference TRBV7-2 and TRBJ2-7): GAGVSQSPSNKVTEKGKDVELRCDPISGHTALYWYRQSLGQGLEFLIYFQGNSAPDKSGLPSDRFSAERTGGSVSTLTIQRTQQEDSAVYLCASSPSGTGYYEQYFGPGTRLTVT.

The chain employs TRBV13 and TRBJ2-2; D is unclear. V lost 5 bases and J 0 bases, leaving 7 bases between the germline ends. Germline CDR1 and CDR2: PRHDT and FYEKMQ (reference sequence). The CDR3 totals 14 residues. DNA for the CDR3: TGTGCCAGCAGCCTAAAGTCGAACACCGGGGAGCTGTTTTTT. It is translated as CASSLKSNTGELFF.

The chain recombines TRBV14 with TRBJ2-2; 7 nucleotides line up with TRBD2. From germline, CDR1 is SGHDN and CDR2 FVKESK. V lost 4 bases, J lost 7 bases, and 6 bases stayed unmatched. The CDR3 covers 14 residues. CDR3 coding DNA: TGTGCCAGCAGCCCCACCGGACTAGGCGGGGAGCTGTTTTTT. Its protein product is CASSPTGLGGELFF.

The chain joins TRBV30 to TRBJ2-7; D possibly corresponds to TRBD1 (6 bases). The CDR3 length is 16 residues. V was pared by 2 bases and J by 0 bases, with 17 bases between. Germline CDR1 is GTSNPN and CDR2 is SVGIG (reference sequence). The CDR3 here is CAWSRLGDTRSYEQYF. CDR3 coding DNA: TGTGCCTGGAGTAGGCTCGGGGACACCCGCTCCTACGAGCAGTACTTC.

The V and J genes are TRBV28 and TRBJ2-3, with no clear D. V was cut by 4 bases and J by 0 bases, with 11 bases left in between. CDR1 is MDHEN, CDR2 SYDVKM, per germline. This CDR3 spans 15 amino acids. The CDR3 DNA reads as TGTGCCAGCAGTTCCCTCCTAGGTAGCACAGATACGCAGTATTTT. This codes for CASSSLLGSTDTQYF.